Following are 16 T cell receptor beta chains from one sample sequenced in a study of shared clonotypes between healthy human individuals (dated by TCRdb to about 2020). For the CD8 naive samples, CD45RO-negative cells were positively selected for CCR7, yielding a CD45RA+CCR7+ population from which TemRA cells were excluded. Preparation of the library involved the immunoSEQ multiplex PCR assay. Not all clones reach the TCRdb copy of this immuneACCESS table, which keeps in-frame sequences only. Checked studies attribute under half of the gap to unresolved V genes and leave the rest unexplained. The sample table records around 2,000,000 clones; approximately 95% of these occur just once. Roughly 1% of the sample belongs to the ten largest clones. Sequenced material: naive CD8+ T cells sorted from blood. In the paper's terms, the cell subset or site label means: CD45RA+CCR7+. These receptors originate from a man between 18 and 35 years old in good health.

The J gene is TRBJ2-7, the V gene TRBV4-1; D possibly uses TRBD1 or TRBD2 (5 bases each). Trimming removed 2 bases from V and 0 bases from J, with 17 bases in between. Per germline, CDR1 MGHRA and CDR2 YSYEKL. The CDR3 runs 17 residues. This CDR3 reads CASSQIQGAVPSYEQYF. As DNA, the CDR3 is TGCGCCAGCAGCCAAATTCAGGGAGCGGTCCCCTCCTACGAGCAGTACTTC.

The chain is built from TRBV25-1 and TRBJ2-7, with D possibly TRBD2 on 5 matching bases. CDR3 length: 13 amino acids. The V gene's germline CDR1 is MGHDK and CDR2 SYGVNS. V lost 4 bases and J lost 7, with 14 bases in between. CDR3 in amino acids: CASSASYSGEQYF. The CDR3 DNA reads as TGTGCCAGCAGTGCATCATATTCGGGGGAGCAGTACTTC.

V gene TRBV27 combines with J gene TRBJ1-6; a weak D match, TRBD1 (5 bases). V lost 1 base to trimming and J lost 4 bases, with 17 bases between them. This CDR3 has 18 residues. Per the germline V gene, CDR1 is MNHEY and CDR2 is SMNVEV (reference sequence). DNA for the CDR3: TGTGCCAGCAGTTTATTGGTCCCCGGGGGGACTTATAATTCACCCCTCCACTTT. It codes for CASSLLVPGGTYNSPLHF.

This clone showed up just once. The gene calls are TRBV4-1 and TRBJ2-7, with TRBD2 matching over 7 bases. The CDR3 spans 13 residues. V gave up 4 bases and J gave up 5 bases; unmatched junction bases: 5. Germline-derived CDR1 and CDR2 are MGHRA and YSYEKL. CDR3 sequence reads: CASSLPRGDEQYF. CDR3 DNA sequence: TGCGCCAGCAGCCTCCCCCGGGGGGACGAGCAGTACTTC.

This clone was detected only once. The chain is built from TRBV6-1 and TRBJ2-5; D not certain. Germline V lookup: CDR1 MNHNS, CDR2 SASEGT. This CDR3 region has 13 residues. V was shortened by 3 bases and J by 4 bases, with 9 bases between the two germline ends. This CDR3 is CASSDGLTETQYF. CDR3 sequence (DNA): TGTGCCAGCAGTGACGGCCTGACAGAGACCCAGTACTTC.

The V call is TRBV6-1, the J call TRBJ1-1; 10 bases line up with TRBD1. Germline lookup yields CDR1 MNHNS and CDR2 SASEGT. J lost 8 bases, V lost 2 bases, and 8 bases had no gene match. The CDR3 covers 15 residues. DNA for the CDR3: TGTGCCAGCAGTGAACGGGACAGGGGTTTTCTGGAAGCTTTCTTT. This translates into CASSERDRGFLEAFF.

The V call is TRBV6-1, the J call TRBJ1-1; 9 nucleotides match TRBD1. CDR1 is MNHNS and CDR2 is SASEGT in the germline V gene. V lost 5 bases, J lost 3 bases, and 7 bases stayed unmatched. The CDR3 consists of 15 residues. The CDR3 DNA is TGTGCCAGCAGTCTGGGGACAGGGCGGGACACTGAAGCTTTCTTT. Amino acids: CASSLGTGRDTEAFF.

The J gene is TRBJ1-2, the V gene TRBV19; perhaps TRBD1 as D (5 bases). Per germline, CDR1 LNHDA and CDR2 SQIVND (reference sequence). Between the trimmed V and J ends, which lost 5 bases and 5 bases, there was a span of 15 bases. The CDR3 extends over 14 amino acids. The CDR3 DNA reads as TGTGCCAGTAGTCCCGCGGGACCGGAATATGGCTACACCTTC. Its translation: CASSPAGPEYGYTF.

CDR3 amino acids: CASSLEGVRYTEAFF. CDR3 sequence (DNA): TGTGCCAGCAGCTTGGAGGGGGTCAGATACACTGAAGCTTTCTTT. The chain joins TRBV5-5 to TRBJ1-1; weak D call: TRBD1 (6 bases). Germline CDR1 is SGHKS and CDR2 is YYEKEE (reference sequence). V lost 0 bases and J lost 3, with 12 bases in between. The CDR3 spans 15 residues. The complete variable domain, with remaining parts taken from reference TRBV5-5 and TRBJ1-1, reads DAGVTQSPTHLIKTRGQQVTLRCSPISGHKSVSWYQQVLGQGPQFIFQYYEKEERGRGNFPDRFSARQFPNYSSELNVNALLLGDSALYLCASSLEGVRYTEAFFGQGTRLTVV.

The CDR3: CASSVPSGRRSYNEQFF. Here the CDR3 DNA reads TGTGCCAGCAGCGTACCTAGCGGGAGGCGCTCCTACAATGAGCAGTTCTTC. The chain carries TRBV7-9 and TRBJ2-1; 11 bases fit TRBD2. Germline assignment: CDR1 SEHNR and CDR2 FQNEAQ (reference sequence). This CDR3 comprises 17 residues. V lost 5 bases and J lost 0; bases outside the gene matches: 6.

The J gene is TRBJ1-2, the V gene TRBV7-2, with 9 bases aligning to TRBD1. This CDR3 comprises 15 residues. CDR1 is SGHTA, CDR2 FQGNSA, per germline. The V gene end was trimmed by 3 bases and the J gene end by 0 bases; junction bases not matched to a gene: 2. Here the CDR3 DNA reads TGTGCCAGCAGCTTGGGGACAGGGTCTAACTATGGCTACACCTTC. Its protein product is CASSLGTGSNYGYTF.

The chain links TRBV29-1 to TRBJ2-3; possibly TRBD1 for D (5 bases). This CDR3 contains 12 residues. Germline V CDR1 and CDR2: SQVTM, ANQGSEA. Trimming stripped 2 bases from V and 9 bases from J, with 12 bases between. This CDR3 is CSVEPQGWTQYF. The CDR3 DNA follows: TGCAGCGTTGAACCGCAGGGCTGGACGCAGTATTTT.

The chain has TRBV30 and TRBJ2-7; 12 nucleotides line up with TRBD1. Trimming cost V 2 bases and J 5 bases; bases outside gene matches: 4. The CDR3 covers 14 residues. The germline CDR1 and CDR2 sequences are GTSNPN and SVGIG (reference sequence). The CDR3 is CAWSPGQGADEQYF. CDR3 nucleotides: TGTGCCTGGAGTCCGGGACAGGGGGCCGACGAGCAGTACTTC.

The J gene is TRBJ2-5, the V gene TRBV7-9; D is ambiguous. The CDR3 runs to 18 residues. Germline values: CDR1 SEHNR, CDR2 FQNEAQ (reference sequence). The V end lost 5 bases, the J end lost 2 bases, and 24 bases lay between the germline ends. The CDR3 here is CASSDGSEQENPQETQYF. The CDR3 region has the DNA TGTGCCAGCAGCGATGGGTCCGAGCAGGAAAACCCTCAAGAGACCCAGTACTTC. Full variable domain (outside the CDR3, taken from reference TRBV7-9 and TRBJ2-5): DTGVSQNPRHKITKRGQNVTFRCDPISEHNRLYWYRQTLGQGPEFLTYFQNEAQLEKSRLLSDRFSAERPKGSFSTLEIQRTEQGDSAMYLCASSDGSEQENPQETQYFGPGTRLLVL.

The chain joins TRBV27 to TRBJ1-1; D may be TRBD1 (5 bases). The germline V and J ends were trimmed by 6 bases and 1 base, with 15 bases remaining between them. Germline V CDR1 and CDR2: MNHEY, SMNVEV (reference sequence). The CDR3 length is 15 residues. CDR3 amino acids: CASSPLMGTNTEAFF. As DNA, the CDR3 is TGTGCCAGCAGCCCACTCATGGGGACGAACACTGAAGCTTTCTTT.

This clone has more than one count but fewer than ten. V gene TRBV4-1 combines with J gene TRBJ2-7, with D possibly being TRBD1 (7 bases). V was pared by 4 bases and J by 2 bases, with 9 bases between. The CDR3 covers 13 residues. Germline V gene lookup returns CDR1 MGHRA and CDR2 YSYEKL. The CDR3 DNA sequence: TGCGCCAGCAGCCGCGGGACAGCCTACGAGCAGTACTTC. Amino acid sequence: CASSRGTAYEQYF.